The present entry profiles one TCR beta chain with its context. These data belong to a study of blood T cell repertoires in COVID-19. Original processing methods: Counts of nucleated cells, estimated from reference gene primer amplification, were obtained. Assay: immunoSEQ multiplex PCR; the TCRdb copy retains only in-frame clones and omits some. The V and J calls and clone size are taken from that table; D and trimming were inferred from the DNA. Here the sample spans about 150,000 clones, around 83% being singletons. The length of the CDR3 is 13 residues. CDR1 and CDR2 from the germline V gene are LGHDT and YNNKEL (reference sequence). The V end was cut by 1 base, the J end by 4 bases, with 7 bases between.

Specimen: peripheral blood. The receptor's source is a woman aged 70-85 years who had recovered from COVID-19. V is TRBV3-1 (or the pseudogene TRBV3-2) and J is TRBJ1-1, with no clear D. The CDR3: CASSQVWSTEAFF. In DNA form, the CDR3 reads TGTGCCAGCAGCCAAGTGTGGAGCACTGAAGCTTTCTTT.